This T cell receptor beta chain was captured in a study of blood T cell repertoires in COVID-19. Study-wide context: PBMCs, B-cell-depleted T cells, or T cells provided the cDNA or gDNA that made up the material.

Adults between roughly 18 and 95 years of age took part from some 25 US areas. Clinical history reported by participants formed the basis on which cohorts were assigned. Authors' processing steps: Estimation of nucleated cell counts was performed using reference gene primer amplification. TCRdb's table, derived via immunoSEQ multiplex PCR, lists solely in-frame clones and lacks some. That table gives V, J and clone size, and the DNA gave D and trimming. The sample holds 200,000 or so clones, 75% to 90% seen once. The length of the CDR3 is 13 residues. Per the germline V gene, CDR1 is MNHNY and CDR2 is SVGAGI (reference sequence). V shed 10 bases, J shed 5 bases, and the junction held 7 bases outside the gene matches.

This sequence was found in a woman aged 40 to 49 with acute COVID-19. The chain joins TRBV6-6 to TRBJ1-1; 10 bases agree with TRBD1. What was sequenced was PBMCs or T cells enriched from blood (not recorded which). CDR3 nucleotide sequence: TGTGCCACCCGGGGACAGGGGATAACTGAAGCTTTCTTT. Amino acids: CATRGQGITEAFF.